This TCR beta chain was profiled in a study of blood T cell repertoires in COVID-19 (dated by TCRdb to 2018 to 2021). Broadly, across the study: Samples covering the acute and convalescent phases of COVID-19 were provided by collaborators in the United States, Italy and Spain. A de-identified subject ID, COVID-19 status, age in years and sex were almost always included in the sample metadata. The samples were drawn from the first 160 participants of the ongoing ImmuneRACE study and from 1,254 subjects provided by 6 global collaborators. HLA class I and class II types, where available, came from metadata supplied by the sample provider rather than from assay-based typing. The prospective study material was composed of cDNA or gDNA derived from T cells, B-cell-depleted T cells, or PBMCs. A freely available public database, intended as a resource for researchers studying the immune response to SARS-CoV-2, is where the repertoires were released. The dataset comprised deeply sampled blood TCRbeta repertoires from subjects exposed to, actively infected with, or recovered from COVID-19. The paper's findings and limits, for the study overall: How much clinical and demographic metadata was included differed by source and by participant, and the metadata was provided uncurated.

About this clone: This clone's antigen is unknown. Base qualities were left out, and no much larger clone turns up one base away.

TCRbeta CDR3 regions were amplified from genomic DNA using the immunoSEQ Assay, a bias-controlled multiplex PCR. In the original analysis: Nucleated cell counts per sample were estimated from amplification of reference gene primers within the assay. To quantify the absolute abundance of each unique TCRbeta CDR3 rearrangement, sequence reads were collapsed and filtered. For each sample, productive Simpson clonality was calculated by taking the square root of Simpson's diversity index across productive rearrangements. TCRdb took this table from immuneACCESS and kept in-frame rearrangements with V and J called. Such tables lack part of the clones; where checked against another copy, unresolved V genes explain under half of the gap, and the rest is unexplained. That table furnishes V, J and clone size, whereas the DNA furnished D and trimming. Counted in this sample were 200,000 to 300,000 clones; around 83% of them appeared once. Around 12% of the sample is in the top ten clones.

CDR1 and CDR2 were assigned from the germline V gene as SGDLS and YYNGEE. Inclusive of the bounding cysteine and phenylalanine, the CDR3 is 14 residues long. Only the CDR3 DNA is retained, 42 bases long and in frame from the first base. Ends trimmed: V by 3 bases, J by 8 bases; bases unmatched to a gene: 3. Whole blood was collected in K2EDTA tubes by collaborating institutions according to the institutions' own protocols. Collaborator samples were shipped for TCRbeta analysis as frozen whole blood, isolated PBMCs, or DNA extracted from either sample type. The sample comprised peripheral blood. Recombination connected TRBV9 to TRBJ2-5, and 14 bases in between align with TRBD2. The source is a woman in her sixties or seventies with active or convalescent COVID-19. The CDR3 reads as follows: CASSETSGGATQYF. The DNA is TGTGCCAGCAGCGAGACTAGCGGGGGGGCAACCCAGTACTTC.